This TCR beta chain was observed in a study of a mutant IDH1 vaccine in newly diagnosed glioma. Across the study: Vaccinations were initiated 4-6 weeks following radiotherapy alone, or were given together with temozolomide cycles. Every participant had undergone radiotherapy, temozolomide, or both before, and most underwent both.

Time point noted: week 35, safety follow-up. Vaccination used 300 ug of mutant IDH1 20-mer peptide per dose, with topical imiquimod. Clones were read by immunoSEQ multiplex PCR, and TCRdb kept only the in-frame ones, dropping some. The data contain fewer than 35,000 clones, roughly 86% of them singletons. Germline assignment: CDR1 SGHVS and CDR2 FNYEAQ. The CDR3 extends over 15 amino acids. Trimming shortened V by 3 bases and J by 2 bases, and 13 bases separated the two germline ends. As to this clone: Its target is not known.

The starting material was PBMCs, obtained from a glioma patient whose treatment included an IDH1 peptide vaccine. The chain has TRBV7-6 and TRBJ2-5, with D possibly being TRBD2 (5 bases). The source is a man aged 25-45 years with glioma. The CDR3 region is CASSFPRGTQETQYF. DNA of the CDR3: TGTGCCAGCAGCTTCCCACGGGGTACTCAAGAGACCCAGTACTTC. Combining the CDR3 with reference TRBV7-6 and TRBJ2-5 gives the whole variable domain GAGVSQSPRYKVTKRGQDVALRCDPISGHVSLYWYRQALGQGPEFLTYFNYEAQQDKSGLPNDRFSAERPEGSISTLTIQRTEQRDSAMYRCASSFPRGTQETQYFGPGTRLLVL.